This T cell receptor beta chain was sequenced in a study of T cells in women clearing cervical HPV infection. About this clone: The read ends 3 residues before the CDR3 terminus; that terminus is restored from the germline J gene.

Produced via immunoSEQ multiplex PCR; TCRdb's table is partial and in-frame only. This sample's table has nearly 20,000 clones. V lost 5 bases and J lost 7, with 20 bases in between. CDR1 DFQATT and CDR2 SNEGSKA come from the germline V gene (reference sequence). The CDR3 length is 15 residues. The sequenced sample consisted of blood buffy coat. The chain recombines TRBV20-1 with TRBJ1-4, with D uncertain. The clonotype was recovered from a woman between 18 and 75 years old with a cervical HPV16 infection that either progressed to CIN3+ or cleared (not recorded which). CDR3 sequence reads: CSAGPAELGAEKLFF. Incomplete CDR3 DNA: TGCAGTGCTGGACCCGCGGAACTAGGAGCTGAAAAA.